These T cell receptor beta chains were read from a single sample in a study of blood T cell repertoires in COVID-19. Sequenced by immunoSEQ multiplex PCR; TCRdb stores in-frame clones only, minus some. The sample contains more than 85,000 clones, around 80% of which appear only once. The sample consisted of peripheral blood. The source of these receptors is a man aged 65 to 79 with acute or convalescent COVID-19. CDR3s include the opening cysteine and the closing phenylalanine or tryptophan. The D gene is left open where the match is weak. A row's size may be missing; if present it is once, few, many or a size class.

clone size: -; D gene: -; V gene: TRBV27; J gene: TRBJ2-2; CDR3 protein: CASSWTALNTGELFF; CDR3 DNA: TGTGCCAGCAGTTGGACAGCACTTAACACCGGGGAGCTGTTTTTT
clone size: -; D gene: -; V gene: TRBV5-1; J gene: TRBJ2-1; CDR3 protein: CASSVWENEQFF; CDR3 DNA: TGCGCCAGCAGCGTGTGGGAGAATGAGCAGTTCTTC
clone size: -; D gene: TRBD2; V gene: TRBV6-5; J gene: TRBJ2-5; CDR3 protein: CASSYPSASGGETQYF; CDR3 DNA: TGTGCCAGCAGTTATCCGTCGGCTAGCGGGGGAGAGACCCAGTACTTC
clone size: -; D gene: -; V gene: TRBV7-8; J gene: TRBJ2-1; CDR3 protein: CASSLASGINEQFF; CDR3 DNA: TGTGCCAGCAGCTTAGCGTCCGGGATTAATGAGCAGTTCTTC
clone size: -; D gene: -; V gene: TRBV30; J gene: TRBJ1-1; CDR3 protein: CAWSYGSTEAFF; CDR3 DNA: TGTGCCTGGAGTTACGGTTCCACTGAAGCTTTCTTT
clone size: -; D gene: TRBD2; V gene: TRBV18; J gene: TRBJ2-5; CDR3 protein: CASSPKLPLAGAQETQYF; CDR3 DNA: TGTGCCAGCTCACCGAAACTCCCTCTAGCGGGAGCACAAGAGACCCAGTACTTC
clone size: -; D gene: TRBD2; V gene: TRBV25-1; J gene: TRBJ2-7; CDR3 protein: CASSGRGEGRNEQYF; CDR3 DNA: TGTGCCAGCAGTGGCCGGGGGGAGGGGAGGAACGAGCAGTACTTC
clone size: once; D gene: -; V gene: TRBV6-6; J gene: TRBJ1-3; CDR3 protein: CASSPGLISGNTIYF; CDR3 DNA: TGTGCCAGCAGTCCTGGACTGATCTCTGGAAACACCATATATTTT
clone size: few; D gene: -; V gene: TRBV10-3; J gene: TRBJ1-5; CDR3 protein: CAIQEYSNQPQHF; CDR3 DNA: TGTGCCATACAAGAATATAGCAATCAGCCCCAGCATTTT
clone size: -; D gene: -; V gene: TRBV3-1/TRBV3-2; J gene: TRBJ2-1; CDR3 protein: CASSRIDNEQFF; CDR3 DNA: TGTGCCAGCAGCCGAATAGACAATGAGCAGTTCTTC
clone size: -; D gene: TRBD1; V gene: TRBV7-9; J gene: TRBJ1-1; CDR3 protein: CASSSAGGGETEAFF; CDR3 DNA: TGTGCCAGCAGCTCAGCAGGGGGCGGAGAGACTGAAGCTTTCTTT
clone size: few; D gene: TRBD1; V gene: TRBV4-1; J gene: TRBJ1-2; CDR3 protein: CASSPGQPDDNYGYTF; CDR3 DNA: TGCGCCAGCAGCCCGGGACAGCCCGACGATAACTATGGCTACACCTTC
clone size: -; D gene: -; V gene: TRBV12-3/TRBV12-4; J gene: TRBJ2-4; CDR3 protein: CASANSPFRIQYF; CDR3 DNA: TGTGCCAGCGCTAACTCTCCCTTTCGCATTCAGTACTTC
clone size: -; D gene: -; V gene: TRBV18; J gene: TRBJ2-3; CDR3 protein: CASSPPAGDHTQYF; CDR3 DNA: TGTGCCAGCTCACCACCGGCAGGGGACCATACGCAGTATTTT
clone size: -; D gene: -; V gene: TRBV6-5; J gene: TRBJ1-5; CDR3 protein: CASSLRGEGNQPQHF; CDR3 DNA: TGTGCCAGCAGCCTCCGCGGCGAAGGCAATCAGCCCCAGCATTTT
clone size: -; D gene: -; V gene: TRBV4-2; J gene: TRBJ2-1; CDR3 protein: CASSQATFNEQFF; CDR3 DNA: TGTGCCAGCAGCCAAGCCACATTCAATGAGCAGTTCTTC
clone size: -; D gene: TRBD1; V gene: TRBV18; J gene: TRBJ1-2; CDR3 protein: CASSPPGVGTGSWQSYGYTF; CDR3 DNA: TGTGCCAGCTCACCACCGGGCGTCGGGACAGGGAGTTGGCAGAGCTATGGCTACACCTTC
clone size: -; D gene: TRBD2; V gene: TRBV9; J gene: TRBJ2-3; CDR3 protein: CASSAGTSGDTQYF; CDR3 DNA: TGTGCCAGCAGCGCAGGGACTAGTGGGGATACGCAGTATTTT
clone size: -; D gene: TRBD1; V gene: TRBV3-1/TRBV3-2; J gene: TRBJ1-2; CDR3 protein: CASSPGTANYGYTF; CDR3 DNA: TGTGCCAGCAGCCCCGGGACAGCAAACTATGGCTACACCTTC
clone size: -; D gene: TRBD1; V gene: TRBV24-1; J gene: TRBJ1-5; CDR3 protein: CATSQGGSGYQPQHF; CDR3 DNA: TGTGCCACCAGCCAGGGGGGCTCAGGATACCAGCCCCAGCATTTT
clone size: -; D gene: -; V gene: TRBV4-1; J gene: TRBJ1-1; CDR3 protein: CASSQDRARGDAFF; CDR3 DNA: TGCGCCAGCAGCCAAGACAGGGCCCGGGGGGACGCTTTCTTT
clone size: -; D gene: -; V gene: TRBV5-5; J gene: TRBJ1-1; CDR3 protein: CASRTGGNTEAFF; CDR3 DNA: TGTGCCAGCAGAACGGGGGGGAACACTGAAGCTTTCTTT
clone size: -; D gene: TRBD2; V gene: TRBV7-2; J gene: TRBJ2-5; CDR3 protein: CASSKTGPIAGETQYF; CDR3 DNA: TGTGCCAGCAGTAAAACCGGGCCCATAGCGGGAGAGACCCAGTACTTC
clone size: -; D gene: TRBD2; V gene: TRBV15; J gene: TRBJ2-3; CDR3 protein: CATSRDRAGGTDTQYF; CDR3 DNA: TGTGCCACCAGCAGAGATCGAGCGGGGGGCACAGATACGCAGTATTTT
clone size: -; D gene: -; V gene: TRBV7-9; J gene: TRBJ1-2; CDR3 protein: CASSSRSAGELYGYTF; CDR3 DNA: TGTGCCAGCAGCTCTCGTTCGGCGGGGGAACTTTATGGCTACACCTTC
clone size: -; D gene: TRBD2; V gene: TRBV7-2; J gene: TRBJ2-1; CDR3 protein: CASSLRLAGENEQFF; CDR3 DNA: TGTGCCAGCAGCCTAAGACTAGCGGGAGAGAATGAGCAGTTCTTC
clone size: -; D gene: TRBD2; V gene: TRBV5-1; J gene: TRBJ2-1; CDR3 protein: CASSLVPSGSSYNEQFF; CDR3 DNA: TGCGCCAGCAGCTTGGTCCCTAGCGGGAGCTCCTACAATGAGCAGTTCTTC
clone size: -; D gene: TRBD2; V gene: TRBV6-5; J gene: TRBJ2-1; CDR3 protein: CASRLAGVREQFF; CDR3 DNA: TGTGCCAGCAGGCTAGCGGGTGTGCGGGAGCAGTTCTTC
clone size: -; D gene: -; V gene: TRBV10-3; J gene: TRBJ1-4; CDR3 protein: CATRPSGLIGGKLFF; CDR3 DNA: TGTGCCACCAGACCGTCGGGACTTATCGGTGGAAAACTGTTTTTT
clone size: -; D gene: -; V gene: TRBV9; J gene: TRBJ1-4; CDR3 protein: CASSPRTNTNEKLFF; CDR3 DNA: TGTGCCAGCAGCCCGAGGACAAATACTAATGAAAAACTGTTTTTT
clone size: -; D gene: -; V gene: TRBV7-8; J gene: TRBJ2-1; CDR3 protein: CASSYSGPIYNEQFF; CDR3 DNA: TGTGCCAGCAGCTACAGCGGGCCAATCTACAATGAGCAGTTCTTC
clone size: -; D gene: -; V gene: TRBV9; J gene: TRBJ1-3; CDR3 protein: CASSVEAAFSGNTIYF; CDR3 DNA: TGTGCCAGCAGCGTAGAGGCGGCCTTCTCTGGAAACACCATATATTTT